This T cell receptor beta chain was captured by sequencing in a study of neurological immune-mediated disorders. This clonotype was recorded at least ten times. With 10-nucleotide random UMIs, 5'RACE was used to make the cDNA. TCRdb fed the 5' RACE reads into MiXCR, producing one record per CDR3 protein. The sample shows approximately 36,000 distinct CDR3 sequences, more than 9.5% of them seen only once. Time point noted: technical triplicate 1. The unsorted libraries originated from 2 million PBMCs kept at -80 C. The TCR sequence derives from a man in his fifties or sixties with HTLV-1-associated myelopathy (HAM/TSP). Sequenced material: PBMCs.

The CDR3 DNA reads TGCAGCGCCGATACATTCGAAGAGACCCAGTACTTC. It encodes CSADTFEETQYF. This chain uses TRBV29-1 with TRBJ2-5; D gene uncertain. CDR3 size: 12 residues. V was trimmed by 7 bases and J by 3 bases, leaving 12 bases between them. Germline V gene sequence: CDR1 SQVTM, CDR2 ANQGSEA.